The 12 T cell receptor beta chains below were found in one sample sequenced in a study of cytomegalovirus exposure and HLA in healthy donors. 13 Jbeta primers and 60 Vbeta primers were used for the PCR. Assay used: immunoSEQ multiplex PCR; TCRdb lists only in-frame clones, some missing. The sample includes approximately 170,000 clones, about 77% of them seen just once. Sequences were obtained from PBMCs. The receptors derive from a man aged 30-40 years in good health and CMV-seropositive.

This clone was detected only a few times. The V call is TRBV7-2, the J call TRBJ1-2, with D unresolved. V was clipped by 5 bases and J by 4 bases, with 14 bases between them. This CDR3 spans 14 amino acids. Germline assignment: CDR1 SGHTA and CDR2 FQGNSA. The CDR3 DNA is TGTGCCAGCAGCCCCCTCGGGGTTGGCTATGGCTACACCTTC. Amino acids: CASSPLGVGYGYTF.

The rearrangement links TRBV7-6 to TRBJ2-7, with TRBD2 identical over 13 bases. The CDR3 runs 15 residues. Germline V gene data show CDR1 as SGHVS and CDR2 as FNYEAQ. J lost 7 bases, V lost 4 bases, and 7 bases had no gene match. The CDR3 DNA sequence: TGTGCCAGCAGCTCCGGACTAGCGGGGGAGGGTGAGCAGTACTTC. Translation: CASSSGLAGEGEQYF.

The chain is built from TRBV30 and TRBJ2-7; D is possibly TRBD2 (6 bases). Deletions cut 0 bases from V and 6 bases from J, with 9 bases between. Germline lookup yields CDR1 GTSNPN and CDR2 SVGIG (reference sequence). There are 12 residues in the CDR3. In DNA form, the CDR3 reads TGTGCCTGGAGTGTACTAGCACCCGAGCAGTACTTC. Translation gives CAWSVLAPEQYF. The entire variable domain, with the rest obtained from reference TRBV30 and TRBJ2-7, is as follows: SQTIHQWPATLVQPVGSPLSLECTVEGTSNPNLYWYRQAAGRGLQLLFYSVGIGQISSEVPQNLSASRPQDRQFILSSKKLLLSDSGFYLCAWSVLAPEQYFGPGTRLTVT.

The CDR3 DNA is TGTGCCAGCAGCCCCAGGACAGGGGAGGGTGTCTATGGCTACACCTTC. As protein: CASSPRTGEGVYGYTF. This sequence joins TRBV9 and TRBJ1-2, with TRBD1 identical over 9 bases. This CDR3 spans 16 amino acids. Losses at the gene ends were 4 bases for V and 4 bases for J; bases not matched to a gene: 11. CDR1 is SGDLS and CDR2 is YYNGEE in the germline V gene.

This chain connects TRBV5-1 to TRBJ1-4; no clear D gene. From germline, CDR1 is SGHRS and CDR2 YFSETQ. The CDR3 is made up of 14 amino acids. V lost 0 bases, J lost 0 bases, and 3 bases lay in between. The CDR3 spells CASSLAATNEKLFF. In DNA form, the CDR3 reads TGCGCCAGCAGCTTGGCAGCAACTAATGAAAAACTGTTTTTT.

CDR3 sequence reads: CASSLAPGRTGDVGYTF. In DNA, the CDR3 is TGTGCCAGCAGCTTAGCCCCCGGTAGGACAGGGGATGTCGGCTACACCTTC. The chain carries TRBV7-6 and TRBJ1-2; 9 bases match TRBD1. CDR3 size: 17 residues. Trimming cost V 0 bases and J 8 bases; bases outside gene matches: 13. Germline-derived CDR1 and CDR2 are SGHVS and FNYEAQ.

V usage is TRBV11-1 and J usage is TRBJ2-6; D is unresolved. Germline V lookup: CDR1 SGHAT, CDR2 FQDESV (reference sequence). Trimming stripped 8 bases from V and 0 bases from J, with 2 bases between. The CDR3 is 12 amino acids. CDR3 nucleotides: TGTGCCAGCCTCTCTGGGGCCAACGTCCTGACTTTC. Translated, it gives CASLSGANVLTF. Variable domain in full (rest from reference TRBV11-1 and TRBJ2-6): EAEVAQSPRYKITEKSQAVAFWCDPISGHATLYWYRQILGQGPELLVQFQDESVVDDSQLPKDRFSAERLKGVDSTLKIQPAELGDSAMYLCASLSGANVLTFGAGSRLTVL.

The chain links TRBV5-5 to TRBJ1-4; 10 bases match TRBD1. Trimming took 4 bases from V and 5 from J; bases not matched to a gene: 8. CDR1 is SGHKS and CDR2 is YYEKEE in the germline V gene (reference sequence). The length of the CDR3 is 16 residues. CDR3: CASSPAWTGGNEKLFF. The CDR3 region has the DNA TGTGCCAGCAGCCCTGCCTGGACAGGGGGGAATGAAAAACTGTTTTTT.

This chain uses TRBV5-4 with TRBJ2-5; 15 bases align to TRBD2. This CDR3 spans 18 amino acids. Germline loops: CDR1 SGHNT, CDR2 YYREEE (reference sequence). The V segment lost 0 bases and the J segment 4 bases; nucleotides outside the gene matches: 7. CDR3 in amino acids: CASSLGTSGGAGVETQYF. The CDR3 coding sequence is TGTGCCAGCAGCTTGGGGACTAGCGGGGGGGCCGGGGTAGAGACCCAGTACTTC.

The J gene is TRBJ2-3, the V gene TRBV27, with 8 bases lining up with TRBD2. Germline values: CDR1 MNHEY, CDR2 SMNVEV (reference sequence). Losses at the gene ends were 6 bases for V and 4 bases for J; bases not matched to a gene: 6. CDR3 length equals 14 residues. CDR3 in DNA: TGTGCCAGCAGCCGAGCGGGAGTGGCAGATACGCAGTATTTT. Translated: CASSRAGVADTQYF.

CDR3 sequence reads: CAISDLGLAGTEQYF. CDR3 DNA sequence: TGTGCCATCAGTGACCTCGGACTAGCGGGGACGGAGCAGTACTTC. This chain connects TRBV10-3 to TRBJ2-7, with TRBD2 matching 12 bases. The V gene end was trimmed by 3 bases and the J gene end by 7 bases; junction bases not matched to a gene: 7. This CDR3 region has 15 residues. Germline lookup yields CDR1 ENHRY and CDR2 SYGVKD.

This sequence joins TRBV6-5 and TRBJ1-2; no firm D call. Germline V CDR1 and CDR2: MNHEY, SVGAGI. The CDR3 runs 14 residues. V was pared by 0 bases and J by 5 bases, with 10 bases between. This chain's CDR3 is CASSYSGSGYGYTF. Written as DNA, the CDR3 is TGTGCCAGCAGTTACTCAGGGAGCGGTTATGGCTACACCTTC.